This T cell receptor (beta chain) stems from a study of vaccination effects on CD4 cells after COVID-19. Study context: The post-vaccine samples were taken, at the median, 72 days after the second dose. Each culture well received around 2 million PBMC. These cells were then cultured in IMDM with about 9.9 IU/ml IL-2 and roughly 10 ug/ml peptides.

This CDR3 is 15 amino acids long. Germline V gene data show CDR1 as SNHLY and CDR2 as FYNNEI. Trimming removed 7 bases at V and 2 bases at J, with 18 bases between. Between days 9 and 10 of culture, CD4+ T cells were separated out. Participants completed two doses of the BNT162b2 or mRNA-1273 vaccine. In the case of this clone: Its antigen is undetermined.

The repertoire was sequenced with immunoSEQ multiplex PCR; TCRdb's copy has only in-frame clones and lacks some. Counted here are approximately 57,000 clones, approximately 72% occurring once; the ten biggest clones make up about 4.5%. The source was CD4+ T cells from PBMCs cultured without peptide, collected after COVID-19 vaccination. The clonotype originates from a human donor who received a COVID-19 vaccine. The chain carries TRBV2 and TRBJ2-7; tentatively, D is TRBD1 (6 bases). The CDR3 DNA follows: TGTGCCAGCAACGACCTGGACAGTTCCCCCTACGAGCAGTACTTC. Translation: CASNDLDSSPYEQYF.